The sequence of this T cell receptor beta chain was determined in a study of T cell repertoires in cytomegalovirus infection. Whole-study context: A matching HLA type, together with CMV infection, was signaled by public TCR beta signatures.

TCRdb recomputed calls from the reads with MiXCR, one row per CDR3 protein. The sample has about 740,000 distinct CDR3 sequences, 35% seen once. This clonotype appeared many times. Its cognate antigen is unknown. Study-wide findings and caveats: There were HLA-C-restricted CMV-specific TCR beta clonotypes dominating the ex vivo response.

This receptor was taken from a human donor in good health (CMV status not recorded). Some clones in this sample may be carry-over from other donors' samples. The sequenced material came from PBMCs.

Here the CDR3 reads CASRESSGPLHF. The CDR3 nucleotides read TGTGCCAGCAGGGAATCAAGCGGACCCCTCCACTTT. J is TRBJ1-6 and V is TRBV28; no reliable D call. CDR3 length: 12 amino acids. Germline CDR1 reads MDHEN; CDR2 reads SYDVKM. V lost 6 bases to trimming and J lost 12 bases, with 12 bases between them.